The subject of this entry is one T cell receptor (beta chain). The antigen is not known. The record originates from a study of identifying expanded T cells in peripheral blood. Healthy donors had no documented immune events, such as infections, while sampled. This CDR3 region has 18 residues. CDR1 SGHNT and CDR2 YENEEA come from the germline V gene. V trimming: 0 bases; J trimming: 5 bases; junction bases outside the gene matches: 11. Produced via immunoSEQ multiplex PCR; TCRdb's table is partial and in-frame only. The sample consists of about 52,000 clones, approximately 86% of them appearing once. Overall study findings and caveats: Across healthy donors, higher total template counts meant significantly greater approximately 2-week count variance. Technical replicates showed about 1.2 changed clones; two weeks 15 to 20; four weeks 19.

The chain carries TRBV11-3 and TRBJ2-1; 9 positions agree with TRBD2. This clonotype originated in a person aged 18 to 70 in good health. The source material was blood. CDR3 coding DNA: TGTGCCAGCAGCTTAGAAGGGGCGGGAGGGCCGAGGGACAATGAGCAGTTCTTC. Its translation: CASSLEGAGGPRDNEQFF.